This T cell receptor (beta chain) stems from a study of CD8+ T cells in alopecia areata. RNA was isolated and reverse transcribed to cDNA, the sequencing template. The repertoire was sequenced with immunoSEQ multiplex PCR; TCRdb's copy has only in-frame clones and lacks some. The sample includes 210,000 or so clones, approximately 72% seen only once; the top ten take 1% to 1.5%. Sample treatment: oral pan-JAK inhibitor, 5-10 mg twice daily. Obtained from alopecia areata patients were lesional scalp punch biopsies along with peripheral blood. Study-wide results and limits: Greater clonality was observed in lesional scalp samples, especially alopecia totalis/universalis, versus normal scalp. Within the top 100, expanded CD8+ clones significantly decreased with tofacitinib, as did scalp clonality.

Turning to this clone: The antigen is undetermined.

V dropped 6 bases and J dropped 3; count of bases not matched to a gene: 6. Germline values: CDR1 SNHLY, CDR2 FYNNEI. The CDR3 runs 14 residues. The genes are TRBV2 and TRBJ1-1, with 8 positions matching TRBD1. The receptor was derived from a human donor with alopecia areata. Sequencing was performed on CD4+ T cells sorted from blood, taken around week 44, from a patient treated with tofacitinib. The CDR3 coding sequence is TGTGCCAGCAGGAAGCAGGGGGCGGACACTGAAGCTTTCTTT. It specifies CASRKQGADTEAFF.